This T cell receptor beta chain stems from a study of spatial heterogeneity in lung cancer. This sample's time point: blood at routine non-recurrence follow-up after resection. The study sequenced unsorted whole RNA from tumor, nontumor lung or frozen PBMC. TCRdb redid the calling of the 5' RACE reads with MiXCR, one entry per CDR3 protein. Here the sample spans about 120,000 distinct CDR3 sequences, roughly an eighth being singletons. Trimming stripped 2 bases from V and 5 bases from J, with 6 bases between. In germline, CDR1 is SGHRS, CDR2 YFSETQ. The CDR3 runs 12 residues. This clonotype was seen ten or more times.

This sequence joins TRBV5-1 and TRBJ2-3; D unclear. This receptor was identified in a male donor with early-stage non-small cell lung cancer. The starting material was PBMCs, obtained at follow-up. CDR3 sequence (DNA): TGCGCCAGCAGCTTAGGACGAGATACGCAGTATTTT. It translates to CASSLGRDTQYF.